This T cell receptor (beta chain) comes out of a study of CD8 T cells in Susac syndrome. Study at large: Clinically active disease was present in more than five of the sequenced Susac syndrome patients. Eight of these patients were in remission. Treatment status at blood draw for the Susac syndrome patients was therapy-naive, corticosteroids, or intravenous immunoglobulin alone. Study-wide points: Within total CD8+ repertoires, some 15 Susac-specific public clones were found, and within CD8+ TEMRA repertoires, four or five.

RNA in amounts of 0.5 to 1 ug was reverse transcribed with random hexamers. TCRdb re-called the immunoSEQ multiplex PCR reads through MiXCR, storing one row per CDR3 protein. This table has about 120,000 distinct CDR3 sequences, around 94% appearing once. Trimming took 5 bases from V and 2 from J, leaving 10 bases between them. Germline V gene data show CDR1 as SQVTM and CDR2 as ANQGSEA. The CDR3 extends over 12 amino acids. With regard to this clonotype: Its antigen remains unidentified.

This chain links TRBV29-1 with TRBJ2-7, with D possibly being TRBD2 (5 bases). The sequenced material came from CD8+ T cells from PBMCs. This receptor was taken from a human donor with Susac syndrome. CDR3 in amino acids: CSVRTATYEQYF. The CDR3 coding sequence is TGCAGCGTTCGGACTGCCACCTACGAGCAGTACTTC.